This TCR beta chain was identified in a study of blood T cell repertoires in COVID-19. Study information: PBMCs, B-cell-depleted T cells, or T cells were the source of the cDNA or gDNA that made up the material.

The repertoire was sequenced with immunoSEQ multiplex PCR; TCRdb's copy has only in-frame clones and lacks some. The sample lists a few hundred thousand clones; roughly 87% were seen once. Germline V gene data show CDR1 as MDHEN and CDR2 as SYDVKM. The CDR3 spans 15 residues. Trimming removed 1 base from V and 6 bases from J; junction bases left unmatched: 6. Participants reported their clinical history, and cohort assignment relied on those reports. Donors in Cohort 3 counted as recovered after two negative PCRs, clearance, or symptom resolution. Sequencing was done on a sample of PBMCs or T cells enriched from blood (not recorded which). This receptor was obtained from a woman aged 30 to 39 who had recovered from COVID-19. The chain uses TRBV28 and TRBJ1-5, with 7 bases identical to TRBD1. The CDR3 bases are TGTGCCAGCAGTTTATACGGCAGGGGGGCTCAGCCCCAGCATTTT. Translating it yields CASSLYGRGAQPQHF.